The 12 T cell receptor beta chains below all came from one sample that was sequenced in a study of control samples from healthy donors and cancer patients. This table comes from immunoSEQ multiplex PCR, and its TCRdb copy is limited to in-frame clones, with some not included. This table holds 100,000 to 150,000 clones, around 86% found once. The sequenced sample consisted of blood. These TCRs come from a man aged 40-55 years in good health.

The J gene is TRBJ1-5, the V gene TRBV6-1; D perhaps matches TRBD1 (6 bases). The V end was cut by 2 bases, the J end by 8 bases, with 10 bases between. Germline V gives CDR1 MNHNS, CDR2 SASEGT. The CDR3 is 13 residues long. The CDR3 spells CASSERGVKPQHF. CDR3 DNA: TGTGCCAGCAGTGAAAGGGGGGTGAAGCCCCAGCATTTT.

Remarks on this clone: Other DNA sequences in the sample encode the same CDR3. The genes are TRBV29-1 and TRBJ2-7; 10 nucleotides agree with TRBD1. There are 13 residues in the CDR3. Per the germline V gene, CDR1 is SQVTM and CDR2 is ANQGSEA. The CDR3 is CRLLGQGYYEQYF. CDR3 nucleotides: TGCAGGTTGTTGGGACAGGGGTACTACGAGCAGTACTTC.

The chain uses TRBV7-2 and TRBJ2-7; the match to TRBD1 covers 8 bases. Looked up from germline, CDR1 is SGHTA and CDR2 is FQGNSA. This CDR3 contains 14 residues. Trimming cost V 6 bases and J 5 bases; bases outside gene matches: 9. This CDR3 is CASSSPGTGDEQYF. The CDR3 bases are TGTGCCAGCAGTTCCCCCGGGACAGGTGACGAGCAGTACTTC. Full variable domain (outside the CDR3, taken from reference TRBV7-2 and TRBJ2-7): GAGVSQSPSNKVTEKGKDVELRCDPISGHTALYWYRQSLGQGLEFLIYFQGNSAPDKSGLPSDRFSAERTGGSVSTLTIQRTQQEDSAVYLCASSSPGTGDEQYFGPGTRLTVT.

This clone occurred once. CDR3 residues: CASSHGQGGDTEAFF. The DNA for the CDR3 is TGTGCCAGCAGTCATGGACAGGGTGGGGACACTGAAGCTTTCTTT. The chain recombines TRBV21-1 with TRBJ1-1; TRBD1 is the table's D call and was not checked against the DNA. TRBV21-1 is assigned pseudogene status. The CDR3 is made up of 15 amino acids.

This clone was detected once. The chain uses TRBV18 and TRBJ1-1, with D unclear. V lost 1 base and J 1 base, leaving 7 bases between the germline ends. CDR1 and CDR2 (germline): KGHSH, LQKENI. The CDR3 is made up of 14 amino acids. The CDR3 sequence is CASSPLWGNTEAFF. CDR3 DNA: TGTGCCAGCTCACCACTTTGGGGGAACACTGAAGCTTTCTTT.

There are a few counts of this clone. The chain has TRBV6-5 and TRBJ1-1; maybe TRBD1 (6 bases). This CDR3 has 13 residues. V was shortened by 8 bases and J by 4 bases, with 14 bases between the two germline ends. CDR1 is MNHEY and CDR2 is SVGAGI in the germline V gene. The DNA for the CDR3 is TGTGCCAGCGGGGAGGGGGGGGTCACTGAAGCTTTCTTT. Translated, it gives CASGEGGVTEAFF.

The genes are TRBV9 and TRBJ2-7, with TRBD1 identical over 9 bases. Germline V gene data show CDR1 as SGDLS and CDR2 as YYNGEE. The V and J ends lost 3 bases and 4 bases, in that order; junction bases with no gene match: 5. The CDR3 covers 14 residues. CDR3 amino acids: CASSAPGQGYEQYF. CDR3 in DNA: TGTGCCAGCAGCGCTCCGGGACAGGGTTACGAGCAGTACTTC.

The CDR3 DNA reads as TGTGCCACCAGGACGCTGGGGGGGTACTTC. Its protein product is CATRTLGGYF. The chain uses TRBV24-1 and TRBJ2-7; TRBD2 is a possible D gene (6 bases). Trimming removed 7 bases from V and 12 bases from J, with 12 bases in between. CDR3 length: 10 residues. Germline V gives CDR1 KGHDR, CDR2 SFDVKD.

This clone was observed a single time. The chain uses TRBV5-1 and TRBJ2-3; D ambiguous. In germline, CDR1 is SGHRS, CDR2 YFSETQ. The CDR3 totals 11 residues. V lost 5 bases and J lost 2, with 3 bases in between. CDR3 residues: CASRLTDTQYF. CDR3 nucleotides: TGCGCCAGCAGGCTCACAGATACGCAGTATTTT.

J is TRBJ2-2 and V is TRBV5-4; D possibly matches TRBD1 or TRBD2 (5 bases each). Trimming cost V 0 bases and J 1 base, with 13 bases left between them. Germline CDR1 SGHNT, CDR2 YYREEE (reference sequence). The CDR3 covers 17 residues. DNA of the CDR3: TGTGCCAGCAGCTTGGCCGGGTGGGGGAGGAACACCGGGGAGCTGTTTTTT. This encodes CASSLAGWGRNTGELFF.

The chain recombines TRBV2 with TRBJ2-7; TRBD1 agrees at 10 bases. Germline lookup yields CDR1 SNHLY and CDR2 FYNNEI. This CDR3 spans 13 amino acids. Unmatched junction bases numbered 6, after V lost 9 bases and J lost 4 bases. The CDR3 loop is CASLGDRGYEQYF. As DNA, the CDR3 is TGTGCCAGTCTGGGGGACAGGGGTTACGAGCAGTACTTC.

V usage is TRBV18 and J usage is TRBJ2-1; no definite D call. Per the germline V gene, CDR1 is KGHSH and CDR2 is LQKENI. V lost 6 bases, J lost 1 base, and 10 bases lay in between. CDR3 length: 14 amino acids. The CDR3 region is CASSPFDSYNEQFF. The CDR3 DNA sequence: TGTGCCAGCTCCCCCTTTGATTCCTACAATGAGCAGTTCTTC.